Sequencing of this TCR beta chain was carried out in a study of Ad26.COV2.S vaccination and SARS-CoV-2 variants. Study summary: Of the COV1001 trial arms, the Ad26.COV2.S arm included the donor. Intramuscular Ad26.COV2.S doses were given once or twice, 56 days apart.

Sequencing used immunoSEQ multiplex PCR; TCRdb keeps in-frame clones, though not all of them. The top ten hold 2% to 2.5% of the sample, which has fewer than 400,000 clones, 85% seen once. Per germline, CDR1 MNHEY and CDR2 SVGAGI. The CDR3 loop spans 12 amino acids. The V end lost 0 bases, the J end lost 6 bases, and 2 bases lay between the germline ends. Stated treatment: roughly 20 received Ad26.COV2.S at low or high dose, single or two shots; 5 received placebo; per-sample allocation not given. Specimen acquisition occurred on day 63 following the initial vaccine or placebo injection. This Boston cohort included adults aged 18-55 years. General study findings and limits: Placebo recipients and vaccine recipients were similar in non-spike TCR breadth.

For this clone: No antigen is known for it.

The chain has TRBV6-5 and TRBJ2-2; the D is unclear. Specimen: peripheral blood, collected in a trial of Ad26.COV2.S vaccine versus placebo. The clonotype was recovered from a person aged 18-65 years who received the Ad26.COV2.S COVID-19 vaccine or a placebo. CDR3 nucleotides: TGTGCCAGCAGTTACTCGGCCGGGGAGCTGTTTTTT. It translates to CASSYSAGELFF.